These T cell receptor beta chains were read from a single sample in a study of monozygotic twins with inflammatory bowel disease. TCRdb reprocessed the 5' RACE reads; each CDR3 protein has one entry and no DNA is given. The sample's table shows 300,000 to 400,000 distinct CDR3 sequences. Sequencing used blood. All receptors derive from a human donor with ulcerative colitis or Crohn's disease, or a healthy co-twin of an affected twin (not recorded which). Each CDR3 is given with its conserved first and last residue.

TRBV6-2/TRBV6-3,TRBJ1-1,CASSRPRTGEAFF
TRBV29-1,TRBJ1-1,CSVGTVGSTEAFF
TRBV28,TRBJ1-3,CASSLSLSGNTIYF
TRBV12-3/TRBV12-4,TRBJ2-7,CASSPIEGGQQYF
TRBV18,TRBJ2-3,CASSPEAGGDTQYF
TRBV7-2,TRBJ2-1,CASSRRGSNEQFF
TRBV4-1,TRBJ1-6,CASSAGQGLSPLHF
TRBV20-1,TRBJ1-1,CSAPPTGLYTEAFF
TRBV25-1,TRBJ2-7,CASSESPRLAASSYEQYF
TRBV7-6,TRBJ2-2,CASSEDTGVTGELFF
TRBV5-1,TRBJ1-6,CASSQGLNSPLHF
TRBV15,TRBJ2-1,CATSRDTGSYNEQFF
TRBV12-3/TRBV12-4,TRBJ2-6,CASKMTGGSGANVLTF
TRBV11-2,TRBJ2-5,CASSFPGIETQYF
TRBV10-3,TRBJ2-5,CAIRREQETQYF
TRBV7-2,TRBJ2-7,CASSPPRAEQYF
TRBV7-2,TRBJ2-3,CASSFSGRATITQYF
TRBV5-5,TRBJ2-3,CASSLGTGGGDTQYF
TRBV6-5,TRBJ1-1,CASSYSMALRNTEAFF
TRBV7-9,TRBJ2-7,CASSLAGGTAYEQYF
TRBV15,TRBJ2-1,CATSRDQWGNNEQFF
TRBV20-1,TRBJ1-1,CSASDSLPGTEAFF
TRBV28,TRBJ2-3,CATRLGGSTDTQYF
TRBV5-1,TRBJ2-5,CASSLDTTRAGQETQYF
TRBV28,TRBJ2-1,CVSRPGGQGAYEQFF
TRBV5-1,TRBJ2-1,CASSLGTGVPYNEQFF
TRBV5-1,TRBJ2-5,CASSQVDRDRGETQYF
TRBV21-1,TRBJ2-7,CASSKERRRSYEQYF
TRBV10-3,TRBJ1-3,CAISDGQGGGDSGNTIYF
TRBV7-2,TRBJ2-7,CASSLGGRGEQYF